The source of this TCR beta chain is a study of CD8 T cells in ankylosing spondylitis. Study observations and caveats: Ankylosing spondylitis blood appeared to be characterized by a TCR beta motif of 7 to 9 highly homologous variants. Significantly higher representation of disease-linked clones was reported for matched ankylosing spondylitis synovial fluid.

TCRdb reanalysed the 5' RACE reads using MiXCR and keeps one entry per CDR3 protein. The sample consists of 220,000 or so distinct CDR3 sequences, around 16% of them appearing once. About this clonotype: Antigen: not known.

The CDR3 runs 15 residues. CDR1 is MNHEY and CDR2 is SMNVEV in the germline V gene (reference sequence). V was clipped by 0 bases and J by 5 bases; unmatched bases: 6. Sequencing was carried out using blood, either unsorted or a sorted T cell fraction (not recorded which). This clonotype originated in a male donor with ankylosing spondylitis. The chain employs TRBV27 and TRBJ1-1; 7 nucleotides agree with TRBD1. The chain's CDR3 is CASSLSTGVRTEAFF. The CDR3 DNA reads TGTGCCAGCAGTTTATCTACAGGGGTTCGGACTGAAGCTTTCTTT.